This T cell receptor (beta chain) was sequenced in a study of T cell responses to AZD1222 COVID-19 vaccine. Generated by immunoSEQ multiplex PCR, the TCRdb table keeps only in-frame clones and is missing some. Of 90,000 to 150,000 clones in the sample, roughly nine tenths are singletons; the top ten hold roughly 2.7%. This clone came up once. Germline-derived CDR1 and CDR2 are LNHDA and SQIVND (reference sequence). The CDR3 has 18 residues. V lost 3 bases and J lost 4, with 21 bases in between. This material consisted of peripheral blood, taken 28 days after the second AZD1222 dose. This clonotype was obtained from an adult who received the AZD1222 COVID-19 vaccine. The rearrangement links TRBV19 to TRBJ1-4, with a possible D match to TRBD1 (5 bases). The CDR3 coding sequence is TGTGCCAGTAGTATCGCAACCCTGGAGGGGACCCTTAATGAAAAACTGTTTTTT. This gives the protein CASSIATLEGTLNEKLFF.